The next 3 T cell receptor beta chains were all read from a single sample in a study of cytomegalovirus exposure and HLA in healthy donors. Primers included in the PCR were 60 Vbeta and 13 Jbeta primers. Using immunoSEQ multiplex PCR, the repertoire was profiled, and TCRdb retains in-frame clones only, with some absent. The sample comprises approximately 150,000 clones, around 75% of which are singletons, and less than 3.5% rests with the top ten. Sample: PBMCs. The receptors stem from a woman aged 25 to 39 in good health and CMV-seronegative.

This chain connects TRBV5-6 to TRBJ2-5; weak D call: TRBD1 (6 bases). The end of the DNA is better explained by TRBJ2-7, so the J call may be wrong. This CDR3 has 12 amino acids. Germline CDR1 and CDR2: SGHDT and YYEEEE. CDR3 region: CASSNRAYEQYF. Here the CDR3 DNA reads TGTGCCAGCAGCAACAGGGCCTACGAGCAGTACTTC.

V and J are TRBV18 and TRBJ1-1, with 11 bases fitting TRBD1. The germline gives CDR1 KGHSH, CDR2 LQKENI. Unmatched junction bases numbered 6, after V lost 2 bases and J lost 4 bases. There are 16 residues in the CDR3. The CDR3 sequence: CASSPRTGTGGTEAFF. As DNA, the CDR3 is TGTGCCAGCTCACCAAGAACCGGGACAGGGGGCACTGAAGCTTTCTTT.

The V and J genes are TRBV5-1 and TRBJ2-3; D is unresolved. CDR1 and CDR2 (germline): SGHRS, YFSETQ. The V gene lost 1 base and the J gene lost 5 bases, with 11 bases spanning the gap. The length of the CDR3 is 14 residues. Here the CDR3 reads CASSLRQDRDTQYF. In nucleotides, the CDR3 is TGCGCCAGCAGCTTGCGCCAGGATAGAGATACGCAGTATTTT. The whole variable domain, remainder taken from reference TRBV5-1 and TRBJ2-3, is KAGVTQTPRYLIKTRGQQVTLSCSPISGHRSVSWYQQTPGQGLQFLFEYFSETQRNKGNFPGRFSGRQFSNSRSEMNVSTLELGDSALYLCASSLRQDRDTQYFGPGTRLTVL.